Listed below are T cell receptor beta chains from one sample, sequenced in a study of blood T cell repertoires in COVID-19. This table comes from immunoSEQ multiplex PCR, and its TCRdb copy is limited to in-frame clones, with some not included. The repertoire holds roughly 150,000 clones, 79% seen once, with around 17% in the top ten. Sequences were obtained from PBMCs or T cells enriched from blood (not recorded which). These receptors were collected from an older woman in a cohort exposed to, infected with or recovered from COVID-19 (not recorded which). The CDR3 runs from the conserved cysteine through the conserved F or W. D genes are given only for firm matches. Clone size is not always given. Where it is, it says once, few, many or a class for expanded clones.

D: -
size: -
V: TRBV11-2
J: TRBJ2-7
CDR3: CASSFHLLSYEQYF
DNA: TGTGCCAGCAGCTTCCATCTATTATCCTACGAGCAGTACTTC

D: -
size: few
V: TRBV4-3
J: TRBJ1-1
CDR3: CASSQELGRIEFTEAFF
DNA: TGCGCCAGCAGCCAAGAATTGGGCAGAATCGAGTTCACTGAAGCTTTCTTT

D: -
size: -
V: TRBV18
J: TRBJ1-4
CDR3: CASSRMIQGLNEKLFF
DNA: TGTGCCAGCTCACGGATGATCCAGGGCCTGAATGAAAAACTGTTTTTT

D: -
size: -
V: TRBV28
J: TRBJ1-5
CDR3: CASSLGLQPQHF
DNA: TGTGCCAGCAGTTTAGGTCTACAGCCCCAGCATTTT

D: -
size: -
V: TRBV29-1
J: TRBJ1-2
CDR3: CSVDREGPYGYTF
DNA: TGCAGCGTTGACAGGGAGGGGCCCTATGGCTACACCTTC

D: TRBD1
size: -
V: TRBV19
J: TRBJ1-5
CDR3: CASLDRGNQPQHF
DNA: TGTGCCAGTTTGGACAGGGGTAACCAGCCCCAGCATTTT

D: -
size: -
V: TRBV6-2/TRBV6-3
J: TRBJ2-7
CDR3: CASSYKLTDPYWEQYF
DNA: TGTGCCAGCAGTTACAAGTTGACAGACCCGTATTGGGAGCAGTACTTC

D: TRBD2
size: -
V: TRBV6-5
J: TRBJ2-1
CDR3: CASILAGNNEQFF
DNA: TGTGCCAGCATTTTAGCGGGAAACAATGAGCAGTTCTTC

D: -
size: -
V: TRBV18
J: TRBJ1-6
CDR3: CASSLAAGANSPLHF
DNA: TGTGCCAGCTCACTAGCTGCAGGGGCTAATTCACCCCTCCACTTT

D: TRBD1
size: -
V: TRBV28
J: TRBJ1-5
CDR3: CASSPPPGQASNQPQHF
DNA: TGTGCCAGCAGTCCACCCCCGGGACAGGCTAGCAATCAGCCCCAGCATTTT

D: -
size: -
V: TRBV5-4
J: TRBJ1-1
CDR3: CASSLATRGNTEAFF
DNA: TGTGCCAGCAGCTTGGCCACCAGGGGCAACACTGAAGCTTTCTTT

D: -
size: -
V: TRBV28
J: TRBJ2-7
CDR3: CASSLDLPSYEQYF
DNA: TGTGCCAGCAGTCTAGACCTCCCTTCCTACGAGCAGTACTTC

D: -
size: -
V: TRBV30
J: TRBJ2-6
CDR3: CACPTISGANVLTF
DNA: TGTGCCTGCCCGACTATATCTGGGGCCAACGTCCTGACTTTC

D: -
size: -
V: TRBV5-1
J: TRBJ2-3
CDR3: CASRPLLTGNTDTQYF
DNA: TGCGCCAGCAGGCCCCTCCTTACAGGGAACACAGATACGCAGTATTTT

D: TRBD1
size: -
V: TRBV4-1
J: TRBJ1-3
CDR3: CASSHLSAQGKYGNTIYF
DNA: TGCGCCAGCAGCCATCTATCAGCACAGGGGAAGTATGGAAACACCATATATTTT

D: TRBD1
size: -
V: TRBV28
J: TRBJ2-7
CDR3: CASSATGSGLWEQYF
DNA: TGTGCCAGCAGTGCGACAGGGTCGGGTCTTTGGGAGCAGTACTTC

D: -
size: -
V: TRBV28
J: TRBJ1-2
CDR3: CASSTDRLGYGYTF
DNA: TGTGCCAGCAGTACCGACAGGTTAGGGTATGGCTACACCTTC

D: -
size: -
V: TRBV6-5
J: TRBJ2-7
CDR3: CASCGLACYEQYF
DNA: TGTGCCAGCTGCGGGCTAGCATGCTATGAGCAGTACTTC

D: TRBD2
size: once
V: TRBV10-2
J: TRBJ2-5
CDR3: CASSEYGTSVETQYF
DNA: TGCGCCAGCAGTGAGTATGGAACTAGCGTCGAGACCCAGTACTTC

D: -
size: -
V: TRBV5-1
J: TRBJ2-2
CDR3: CASSAGQHTGELFF
DNA: TGCGCCAGCAGCGCGGGACAGCACACCGGGGAGCTGTTTTTT

D: -
size: -
V: TRBV12-3/TRBV12-4
J: TRBJ1-1
CDR3: CASSPPTDTEAFF
DNA: TGTGCCAGCAGTCCCCCGACGGACACCGAAGCTTTCTTT

D: -
size: -
V: TRBV28
J: TRBJ2-4
CDR3: CVSSSGQIAKNIQYF
DNA: TGTGTCAGCAGTTCCGGACAGATAGCCAAAAACATTCAGTACTTC

D: -
size: once
V: TRBV4-2
J: TRBJ2-7
CDR3: CASSSSSYEQYF
DNA: TGTGCCAGCAGTAGCTCCTCCTACGAGCAGTACTTC

D: -
size: -
V: TRBV11-2
J: TRBJ2-1
CDR3: CASKRRDISNEQFF
DNA: TGTGCCAGCAAGCGGCGGGATATATCGAATGAGCAGTTCTTC

D: -
size: -
V: TRBV5-1
J: TRBJ2-3
CDR3: CASSLGVQGTDTQYF
DNA: TGCGCCAGCAGCTTGGGGGTCCAGGGGACAGATACGCAGTATTTT

D: -
size: -
V: TRBV23-1
J: TRBJ1-5
CDR3: CASSQSKKTGLRNQPQHF
DNA: TGCGCCAGCAGTCAATCGAAGAAAACAGGTCTAAGGAATCAGCCCCAGCATTTT

D: -
size: -
V: TRBV7-8
J: TRBJ1-2
CDR3: CASSLARGLLGYTF
DNA: TGTGCCAGCAGCTTAGCGCGCGGGCTGCTTGGCTACACCTTC

D: -
size: few
V: TRBV10-3
J: TRBJ1-5
CDR3: CAISESLAGNQPQHF
DNA: TGTGCCATCAGTGAGTCGTTAGCGGGCAATCAGCCCCAGCATTTT

D: -
size: -
V: TRBV18
J: TRBJ1-2
CDR3: CASSPLQGNYGYTF
DNA: TGTGCCAGCTCACCACTACAGGGAAACTATGGCTACACCTTC

D: TRBD2
size: -
V: TRBV7-3
J: TRBJ2-1
CDR3: CASSLGLAAYNEQFF
DNA: TGTGCCAGCAGCTTAGGGCTAGCGGCGTACAATGAGCAGTTCTTC

D: -
size: -
V: TRBV28
J: TRBJ1-2
CDR3: CASSLLQTRDGYTF
DNA: TGTGCCAGCAGCCTTCTGCAAACTCGGGATGGCTACACCTTC

D: TRBD1
size: -
V: TRBV2
J: TRBJ1-2
CDR3: CASRDGTASYGYTF
DNA: TGTGCCAGCAGGGACGGGACAGCGAGCTATGGCTACACCTTC

D: -
size: few
V: TRBV11-3
J: TRBJ2-3
CDR3: CASSRPEQGDTQYF
DNA: TGTGCCAGCAGCCGCCCGGAACAGGGTGATACGCAGTATTTT

D: TRBD1
size: -
V: TRBV5-4
J: TRBJ2-7
CDR3: CASNIQGDAGEQYF
DNA: TGTGCCAGCAATATACAGGGGGATGCTGGTGAGCAGTACTTC